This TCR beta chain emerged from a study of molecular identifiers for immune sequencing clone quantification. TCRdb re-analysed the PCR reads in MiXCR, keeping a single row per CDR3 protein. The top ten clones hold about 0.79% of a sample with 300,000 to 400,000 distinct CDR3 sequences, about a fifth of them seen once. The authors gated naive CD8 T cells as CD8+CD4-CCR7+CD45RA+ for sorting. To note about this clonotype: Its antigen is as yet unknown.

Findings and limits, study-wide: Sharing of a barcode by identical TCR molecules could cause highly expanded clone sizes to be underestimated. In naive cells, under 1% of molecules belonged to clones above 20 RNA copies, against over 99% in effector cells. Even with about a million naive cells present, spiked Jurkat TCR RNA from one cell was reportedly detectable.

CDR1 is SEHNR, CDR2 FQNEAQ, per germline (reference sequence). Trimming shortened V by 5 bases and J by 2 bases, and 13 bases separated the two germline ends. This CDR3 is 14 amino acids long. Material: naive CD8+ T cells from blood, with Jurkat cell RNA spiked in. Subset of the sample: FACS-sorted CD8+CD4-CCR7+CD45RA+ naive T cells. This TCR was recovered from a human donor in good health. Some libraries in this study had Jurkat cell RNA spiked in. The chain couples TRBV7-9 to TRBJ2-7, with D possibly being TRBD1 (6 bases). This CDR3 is CASSALGATYEQYF. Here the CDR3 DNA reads TGTGCCAGCAGCGCATTGGGGGCAACCTACGAGCAGTACTTC.